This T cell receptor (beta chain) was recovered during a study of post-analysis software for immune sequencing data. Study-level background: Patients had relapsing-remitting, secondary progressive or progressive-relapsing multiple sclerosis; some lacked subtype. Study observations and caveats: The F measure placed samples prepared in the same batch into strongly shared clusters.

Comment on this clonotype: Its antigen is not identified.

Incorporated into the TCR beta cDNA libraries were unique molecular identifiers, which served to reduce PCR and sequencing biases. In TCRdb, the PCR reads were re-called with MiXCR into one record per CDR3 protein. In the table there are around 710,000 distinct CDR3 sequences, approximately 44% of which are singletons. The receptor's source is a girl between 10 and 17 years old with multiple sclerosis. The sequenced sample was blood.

DNA for the CDR3: TGCGCCAGCAGCCAAGAGGCCCCGGGCTCAACCTACAATGAGCAGTTCTTC. Amino acid sequence: CASSQEAPGSTYNEQFF. The chain couples TRBV4-1 to TRBJ2-1; no firm D call. The germline V gene has CDR1 MGHRA and CDR2 YSYEKL. Trimming removed 0 bases at V and 2 bases at J, with 14 bases between. CDR3 length equals 17 residues.